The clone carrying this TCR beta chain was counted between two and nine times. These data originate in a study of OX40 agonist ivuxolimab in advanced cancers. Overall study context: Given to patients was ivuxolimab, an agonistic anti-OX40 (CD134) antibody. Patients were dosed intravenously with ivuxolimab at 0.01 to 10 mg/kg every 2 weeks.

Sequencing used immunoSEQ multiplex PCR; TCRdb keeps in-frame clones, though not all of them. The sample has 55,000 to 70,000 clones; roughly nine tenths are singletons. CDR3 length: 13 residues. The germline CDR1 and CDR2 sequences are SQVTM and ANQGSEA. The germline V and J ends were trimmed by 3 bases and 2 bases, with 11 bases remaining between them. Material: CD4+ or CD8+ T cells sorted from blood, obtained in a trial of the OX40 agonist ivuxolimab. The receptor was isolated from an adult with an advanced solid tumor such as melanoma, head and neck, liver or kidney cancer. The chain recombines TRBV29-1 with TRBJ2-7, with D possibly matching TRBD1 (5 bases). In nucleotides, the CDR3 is TGCAGCGTTGAGGGGCAGTCCGCCTACGAGCAGTACTTC. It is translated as CSVEGQSAYEQYF.